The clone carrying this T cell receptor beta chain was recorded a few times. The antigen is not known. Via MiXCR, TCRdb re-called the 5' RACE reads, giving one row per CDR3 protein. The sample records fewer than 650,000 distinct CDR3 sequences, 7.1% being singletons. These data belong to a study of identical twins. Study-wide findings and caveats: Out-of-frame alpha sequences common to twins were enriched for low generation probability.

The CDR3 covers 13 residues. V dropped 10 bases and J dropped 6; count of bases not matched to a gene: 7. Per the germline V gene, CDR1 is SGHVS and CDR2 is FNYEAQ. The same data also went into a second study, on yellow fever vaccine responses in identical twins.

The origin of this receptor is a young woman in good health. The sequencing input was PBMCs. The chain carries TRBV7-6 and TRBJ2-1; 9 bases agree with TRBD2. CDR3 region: CATGSREGNEQFF. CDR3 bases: TGTGCCACCGGCTCGCGGGAGGGCAATGAGCAGTTCTTC.